These T cell receptor beta chains were read from a single sample in a study of shared clonotypes between healthy human individuals. Produced via immunoSEQ multiplex PCR; TCRdb's table is partial and in-frame only. The data hold 1,400,000 or so clones, with about 98.5% observed a single time. Material for sequencing was naive CD4+ T cells sorted from blood. These receptors all come from a man aged 25 to 40 in good health. CDR3s include the opening cysteine and the closing phenylalanine or tryptophan. D genes are given only for firm matches. Where a row states a size, it is once, few, many or the class of an expanded clone; other rows omit it.

>NA|14|TRBV25-1|NA|TRBJ2-7
CASSDDAPSYEQYF
TGTGCCAGCAGTGACGACGCCCCCTCCTACGAGCAGTACTTC
>once|15|TRBV10-1|TRBD2|TRBJ2-1
CASSQLAGAYNEQFF
TGCGCCAGCAGTCAATTAGCGGGAGCGTACAATGAGCAGTTCTTC
>NA|12|TRBV28|NA|TRBJ1-2
CATTGTYYGYTF
TGTGCCACGACCGGGACGTACTATGGCTACACCTTC
>NA|16|TRBV9|NA|TRBJ1-1
CASTRDAGLMNTEAFF
TGTGCCAGCACCCGGGACGCCGGTCTCATGAACACTGAAGCTTTCTTT
>NA|15|TRBV6-1|NA|TRBJ2-1
CASAKVSGAHNEQFF
TGTGCCAGCGCCAAAGTCTCGGGAGCCCACAATGAGCAGTTCTTC
>NA|13|TRBV4-2|NA|TRBJ2-7
CASSPRVGHEQYF
TGTGCCAGCAGCCCCAGGGTGGGGCACGAGCAGTACTTC
>NA|18|TRBV18|TRBD2|TRBJ2-1
CASSPLEGLGLAGDEQFF
TGTGCCAGCTCACCGCTCGAGGGTCTCGGACTAGCGGGAGACGAGCAGTTCTTC
>NA|15|TRBV18|TRBD1|TRBJ2-1
CASSPAGQGGNEQFF
TGTGCCAGCTCACCAGCGGGACAGGGAGGCAATGAGCAGTTCTTC
>NA|19|TRBV5-4|TRBD2|TRBJ2-2
CASSSGAGTSKGNTGELFF
TGTGCCAGCAGCTCGGGGGCCGGGACTAGCAAGGGGAACACCGGGGAGCTGTTTTTT
>once|11|TRBV30|NA|TRBJ1-1
CAWRRGNEAFF
TGTGCCTGGAGGAGGGGGAATGAAGCTTTCTTT
>NA|13|TRBV5-4|NA|TRBJ1-2
CASSFEDNYGYTF
TGTGCCAGCAGCTTCGAGGATAACTATGGCTACACCTTC
>NA|19|TRBV27|TRBD1|TRBJ1-2
CASTEGTGGLPYQNYGYTF
TGTGCCAGCACAGAAGGGACAGGGGGCTTACCTTACCAGAACTATGGCTACACCTTC
>NA|15|TRBV7-2|TRBD2|TRBJ2-1
CASSQTSGVYNEQFF
TGTGCCAGCAGCCAGACTAGCGGGGTCTACAATGAGCAGTTCTTC
>NA|14|TRBV7-9|NA|TRBJ2-7
CASSQIIQGVKQYF
TGTGCCAGCAGCCAAATTATACAGGGAGTTAAGCAGTACTTC
>once|15|TRBV14|NA|TRBJ2-2
CASSQGAGNTGELFF
TGTGCCAGCAGCCAAGGGGCAGGGAACACCGGGGAGCTGTTTTTT
>NA|13|TRBV11-3|NA|TRBJ2-3
CASSFNQPDTQYF
TGTGCCAGCAGCTTTAACCAGCCAGATACGCAGTATTTT
>NA|13|TRBV11-2|NA|TRBJ2-1
CASSLGFYNEQFF
TGTGCCAGCAGCTTAGGATTTTACAATGAGCAGTTCTTC
>NA|17|TRBV5-1|NA|TRBJ2-7
CASSLVYRDRNSYEQYF
TGCGCCAGCAGCTTGGTATATAGGGACCGCAACTCCTACGAGCAGTACTTC
>NA|12|TRBV29-1|TRBD2|TRBJ2-7
CSVTTSAYEQYF
TGCAGCGTCACGACTAGCGCCTACGAGCAGTACTTC
>NA|14|TRBV11-2|NA|TRBJ2-3
CASSYAVFTDTQYF
TGTGCCAGCAGCTACGCCGTTTTTACGGATACGCAGTATTTT
>NA|15|TRBV18|NA|TRBJ1-2
CASSPSPGPNYGYTF
TGTGCCAGCTCACCATCCCCGGGTCCGAACTATGGCTACACCTTC
>NA|14|TRBV7-2|NA|TRBJ2-3
CASSLFGGTDTQYF
TGTGCCAGCAGCTTGTTTGGGGGGACAGATACGCAGTATTTT
>NA|14|TRBV7-3|NA|TRBJ2-3
CASSPGEGTDTQYF
TGTGCCAGCAGCCCCGGTGAGGGCACAGATACGCAGTATTTT
>NA|15|TRBV5-1|NA|TRBJ2-1
CASSPGLTVAHEQFF
TGCGCCAGCAGCCCGGGACTTACCGTAGCTCATGAGCAGTTCTTC
>NA|14|TRBV7-9|NA|TRBJ2-3
CASSFTGGADTQYF
TGTGCCAGCAGCTTTACCGGGGGAGCAGATACGCAGTATTTT
>NA|15|TRBV7-2|TRBD2|TRBJ2-7
CASSPRGTSPSGWYF
TGTGCCAGCAGCCCCAGGGGGACTAGCCCATCTGGGTGGTACTTC
>NA|14|TRBV28|NA|TRBJ1-1
CASSFWGKNTEAFF
TGTGCCAGCAGTTTTTGGGGTAAGAACACTGAAGCTTTCTTT
>NA|15|TRBV19|NA|TRBJ2-6
CASSTLTPGANVLTF
TGTGCCAGTAGTACCCTGACCCCCGGGGCCAACGTCCTGACTTTC
>NA|19|TRBV5-6|TRBD2|TRBJ2-3
CASSAYGLAGGKSTDTQYF
TGTGCCAGCAGCGCATATGGACTAGCGGGAGGAAAGAGCACAGATACGCAGTATTTT
>NA|16|TRBV10-3|NA|TRBJ2-7
CATSAGWGLSSYEQYF
TGTGCCACATCAGCGGGTTGGGGGTTAAGCTCCTACGAGCAGTACTTC
>NA|14|TRBV6-5|NA|TRBJ2-2
CASSGQLRSGELFF
TGTGCCAGCAGCGGACAGCTGCGCTCCGGGGAGCTGTTTTTT
>NA|16|TRBV27|NA|TRBJ2-7
CASRDYTRTVGYEQYF
TGTGCCAGCAGGGACTACACTCGGACAGTGGGGTACGAGCAGTACTTC
>NA|16|TRBV28|NA|TRBJ1-3
CASSPWGGLTGNTIYF
TGTGCCAGCAGTCCCTGGGGGGGACTTACTGGAAACACCATATATTTT
>NA|16|TRBV7-9|NA|TRBJ2-2
CASSSSLGGHTGELFF
TGTGCCAGCAGCTCGTCCTTGGGGGGTCACACCGGGGAGCTGTTTTTT
>NA|14|TRBV11-2|TRBD2|TRBJ2-3
CASSSGGSRDTQYF
TGTGCCAGCAGCTCTGGCGGGAGCCGAGATACGCAGTATTTT
>NA|16|TRBV19|NA|TRBJ1-5
CASSILRQGGNQPQHF
TGTGCCAGTAGTATCCTACGGCAGGGTGGCAATCAGCCCCAGCATTTT
>NA|13|TRBV19|NA|TRBJ2-1
CASRATSYNEQFF
TGTGCCAGCCGGGCTACCTCCTACAATGAGCAGTTCTTC
>NA|14|TRBV2|TRBD1|TRBJ2-3
CATRIRQGTDTQYF
TGTGCCACCCGGATTCGACAGGGAACAGATACGCAGTATTTT
>NA|12|TRBV6-1|NA|TRBJ2-1
CASIGGLNEQFF
TGTGCCAGCATAGGTGGGTTAAATGAGCAGTTCTTC
>NA|16|TRBV18|NA|TRBJ2-7
CASSPPGLTGSNEQYF
TGTGCCAGCTCACCACCCGGCTTGACAGGCTCTAACGAGCAGTACTTC
>NA|14|TRBV6-5|TRBD1|TRBJ1-1
CASSYDRVKTEAFF
TGTGCCAGCAGTTATGACAGGGTGAAGACTGAAGCTTTCTTT
>NA|14|TRBV7-9|NA|TRBJ1-1
CASSLGPPGPEAFF
TGTGCCAGCAGCTTAGGCCCACCCGGTCCTGAAGCTTTCTTT
>NA|15|TRBV28|NA|TRBJ2-2
CASSLTQGDTGELFF
TGTGCCAGCAGTTTAACACAGGGTGACACCGGGGAGCTGTTTTTT
>NA|14|TRBV11-2|NA|TRBJ1-2
CASSLISVSYGYTF
TGTGCCAGCAGCCTTATCAGCGTCAGTTATGGCTACACCTTC
>NA|14|TRBV29-1|TRBD2|TRBJ2-5
CSIRLAGYQETQYF
TGCAGCATTAGACTAGCGGGATACCAAGAGACCCAGTACTTC
>NA|17|TRBV28|TRBD2|TRBJ2-1
CASSPGLAGGPYNEQFF
TGTGCCAGCAGCCCTGGACTAGCGGGAGGGCCCTACAATGAGCAGTTCTTC
>NA|14|TRBV28|TRBD2|TRBJ2-7
CASRGLVATYEQYF
TGTGCCAGCAGGGGACTAGTTGCAACCTACGAGCAGTACTTC
>once|13|TRBV28|NA|TRBJ2-7
CASSLYWGYEQYF
TGTGCCAGCAGTTTATATTGGGGATACGAGCAGTACTTC
>NA|17|TRBV6-1|TRBD1|TRBJ1-5
CASSETAGGWSNQPQHF
TGTGCCAGCAGTGAAACGGCAGGGGGCTGGAGCAATCAGCCCCAGCATTTT
>NA|14|TRBV10-3|NA|TRBJ1-5
CAISLGGSNQPQHF
TGTGCCATCTCTCTCGGGGGGAGCAATCAGCCCCAGCATTTT
>NA|15|TRBV6-1|TRBD1|TRBJ2-7
CASSEAPRQGGEQYF
TGTGCCAGCAGTGAAGCGCCCCGACAGGGGGGCGAGCAGTACTTC
>NA|12|TRBV28|NA|TRBJ2-1
CASSPLRGEQFF
TGTGCCAGCAGCCCTCTAAGGGGTGAGCAGTTCTTC